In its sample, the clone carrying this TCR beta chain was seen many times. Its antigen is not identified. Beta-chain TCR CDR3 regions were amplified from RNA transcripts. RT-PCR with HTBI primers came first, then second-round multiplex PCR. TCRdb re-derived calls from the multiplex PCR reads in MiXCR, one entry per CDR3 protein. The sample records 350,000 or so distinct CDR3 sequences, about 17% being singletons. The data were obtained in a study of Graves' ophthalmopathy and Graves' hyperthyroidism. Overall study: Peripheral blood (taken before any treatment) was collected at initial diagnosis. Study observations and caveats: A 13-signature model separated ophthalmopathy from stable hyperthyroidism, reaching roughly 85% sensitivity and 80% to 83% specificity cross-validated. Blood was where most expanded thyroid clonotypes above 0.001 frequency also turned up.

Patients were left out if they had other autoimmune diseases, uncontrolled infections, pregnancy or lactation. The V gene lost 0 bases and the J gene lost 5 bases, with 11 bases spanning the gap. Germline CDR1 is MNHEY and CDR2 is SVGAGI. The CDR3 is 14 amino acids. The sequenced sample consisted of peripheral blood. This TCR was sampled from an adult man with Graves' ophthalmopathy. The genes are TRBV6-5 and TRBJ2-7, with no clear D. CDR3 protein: CASSYSMIPNEQYF. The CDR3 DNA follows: TGTGCCAGCAGTTACTCTATGATTCCGAACGAGCAGTACTTC.